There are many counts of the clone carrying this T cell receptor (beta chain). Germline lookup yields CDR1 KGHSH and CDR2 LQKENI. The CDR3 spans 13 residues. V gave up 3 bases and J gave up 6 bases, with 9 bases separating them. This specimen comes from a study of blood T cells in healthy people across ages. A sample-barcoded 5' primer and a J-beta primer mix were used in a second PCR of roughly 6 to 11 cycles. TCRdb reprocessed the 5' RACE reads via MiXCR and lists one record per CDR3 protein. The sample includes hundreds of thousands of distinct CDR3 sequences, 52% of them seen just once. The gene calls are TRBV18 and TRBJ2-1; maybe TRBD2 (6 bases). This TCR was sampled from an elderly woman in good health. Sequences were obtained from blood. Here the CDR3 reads CASSPGTLNEQFF. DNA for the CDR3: TGTGCCAGCTCACCCGGGACTCTCAATGAGCAGTTCTTC.